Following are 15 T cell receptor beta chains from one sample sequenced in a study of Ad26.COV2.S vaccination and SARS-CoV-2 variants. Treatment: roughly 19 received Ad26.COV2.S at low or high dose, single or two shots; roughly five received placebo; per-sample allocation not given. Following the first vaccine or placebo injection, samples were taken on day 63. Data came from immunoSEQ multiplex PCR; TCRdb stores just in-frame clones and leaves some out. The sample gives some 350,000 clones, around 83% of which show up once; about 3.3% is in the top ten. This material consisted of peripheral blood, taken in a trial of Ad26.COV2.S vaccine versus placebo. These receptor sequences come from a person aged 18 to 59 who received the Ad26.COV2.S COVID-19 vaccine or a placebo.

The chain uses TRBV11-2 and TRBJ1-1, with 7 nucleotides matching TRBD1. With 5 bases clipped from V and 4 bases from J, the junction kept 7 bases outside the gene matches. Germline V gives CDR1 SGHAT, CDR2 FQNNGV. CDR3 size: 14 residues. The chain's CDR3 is CASSIGQEVTEAFF. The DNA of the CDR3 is TGTGCCAGCAGCATCGGACAGGAGGTCACTGAAGCTTTCTTT. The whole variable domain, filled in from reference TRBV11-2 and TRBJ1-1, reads EAGVAQSPRYKIIEKRQSVAFWCNPISGHATLYWYQQILGQGPKLLIQFQNNGVVDDSQLPKDRFSAERLKGVDSTLKIQPAKLEDSAVYLCASSIGQEVTEAFFGQGTRLTVV.

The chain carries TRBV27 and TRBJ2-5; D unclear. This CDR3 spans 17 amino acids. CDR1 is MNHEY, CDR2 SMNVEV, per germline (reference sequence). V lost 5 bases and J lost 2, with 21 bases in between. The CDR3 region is CASSLAINPATQETQYF. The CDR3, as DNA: TGTGCCAGCAGTCTCGCAATAAACCCGGCGACGCAAGAGACCCAGTACTTC.

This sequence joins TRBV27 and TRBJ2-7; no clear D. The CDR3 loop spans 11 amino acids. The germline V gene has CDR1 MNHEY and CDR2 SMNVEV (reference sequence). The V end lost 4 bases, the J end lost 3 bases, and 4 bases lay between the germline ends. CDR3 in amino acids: CASSSGYEQYF. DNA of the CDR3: TGTGCCAGCAGTTCAGGCTACGAGCAGTACTTC.

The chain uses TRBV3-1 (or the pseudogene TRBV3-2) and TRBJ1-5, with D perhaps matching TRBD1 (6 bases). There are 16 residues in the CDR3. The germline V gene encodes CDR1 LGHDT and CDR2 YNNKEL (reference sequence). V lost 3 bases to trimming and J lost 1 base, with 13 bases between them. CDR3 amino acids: CASSHDRFWSNQPQHF. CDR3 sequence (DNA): TGTGCCAGCAGCCATGACAGGTTTTGGAGCAATCAGCCCCAGCATTTT.

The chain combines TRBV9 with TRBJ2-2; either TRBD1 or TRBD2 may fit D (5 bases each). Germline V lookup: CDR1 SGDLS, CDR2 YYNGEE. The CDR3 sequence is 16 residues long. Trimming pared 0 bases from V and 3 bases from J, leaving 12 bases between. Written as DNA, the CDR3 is TGTGCCAGCAGCGTAGCCCGGGGCTTCCACACCGGGGAGCTGTTTTTT. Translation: CASSVARGFHTGELFF.

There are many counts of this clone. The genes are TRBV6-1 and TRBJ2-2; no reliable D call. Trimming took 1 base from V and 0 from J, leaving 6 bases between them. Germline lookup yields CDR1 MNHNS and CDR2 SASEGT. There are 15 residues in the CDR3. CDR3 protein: CASSEEIANTGELFF. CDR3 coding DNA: TGTGCCAGCAGTGAAGAGATCGCGAACACCGGGGAGCTGTTTTTT.

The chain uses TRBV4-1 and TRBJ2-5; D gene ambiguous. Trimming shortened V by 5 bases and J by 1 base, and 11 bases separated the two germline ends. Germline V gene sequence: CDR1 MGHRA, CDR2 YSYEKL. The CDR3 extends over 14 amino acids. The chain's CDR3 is CASSGPQSQETQYF. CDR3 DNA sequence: TGCGCCAGCAGCGGCCCACAGAGCCAAGAGACCCAGTACTTC.

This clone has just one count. CDR3 protein: CASSLWTSGRSGEQFF. The CDR3, as DNA: TGTGCCAGCAGTTTGTGGACTAGCGGGAGGAGTGGTGAGCAGTTCTTC. This chain links TRBV28 with TRBJ2-1, with 14 positions matching TRBD2. Unmatched junction bases numbered 7, after V lost 3 bases and J lost 9 bases. The CDR3 covers 16 residues. The germline V gene has CDR1 MDHEN and CDR2 SYDVKM.

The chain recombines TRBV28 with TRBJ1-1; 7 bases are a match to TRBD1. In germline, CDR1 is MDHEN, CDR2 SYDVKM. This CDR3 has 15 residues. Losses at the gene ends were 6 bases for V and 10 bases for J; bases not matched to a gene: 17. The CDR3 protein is CASSPGGQPTGGAFF. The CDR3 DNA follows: TGTGCCAGCAGCCCAGGGGGACAGCCGACCGGGGGAGCTTTCTTT.

CDR3 nucleotides: TGCGCCAGCAGCCAGGTACAGGGGGCCGGCGAAAAACTGTTTTTT. As protein: CASSQVQGAGEKLFF. The chain joins TRBV5-1 to TRBJ1-4; 9 bases match TRBD1. After removal of 4 bases from V and 8 bases from J, the junction contained 9 bases not matched to a gene. Germline lookup yields CDR1 SGHRS and CDR2 YFSETQ. The length of the CDR3 is 15 residues. Complete variable domain (other parts from reference TRBV5-1 and TRBJ1-4): KAGVTQTPRYLIKTRGQQVTLSCSPISGHRSVSWYQQTPGQGLQFLFEYFSETQRNKGNFPGRFSGRQFSNSRSEMNVSTLELGDSALYLCASSQVQGAGEKLFFGSGTQLSVL.

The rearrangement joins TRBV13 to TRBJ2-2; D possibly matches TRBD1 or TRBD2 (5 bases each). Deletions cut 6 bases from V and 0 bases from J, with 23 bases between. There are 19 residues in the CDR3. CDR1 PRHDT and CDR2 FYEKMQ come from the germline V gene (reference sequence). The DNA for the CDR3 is TGTGCCAGCAGTTCGTTCCGGGACCCCTCGTTTACGAACACCGGGGAGCTGTTTTTT. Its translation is CASSSFRDPSFTNTGELFF.

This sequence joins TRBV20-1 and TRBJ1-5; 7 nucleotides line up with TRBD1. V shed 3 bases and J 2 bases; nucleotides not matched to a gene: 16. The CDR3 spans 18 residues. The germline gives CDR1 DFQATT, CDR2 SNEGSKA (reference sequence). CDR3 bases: TGCAGTGCTAGTTCCCCGCGACAGGGCGGGGTAGGCAATCAGCCCCAGCATTTT. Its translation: CSASSPRQGGVGNQPQHF.

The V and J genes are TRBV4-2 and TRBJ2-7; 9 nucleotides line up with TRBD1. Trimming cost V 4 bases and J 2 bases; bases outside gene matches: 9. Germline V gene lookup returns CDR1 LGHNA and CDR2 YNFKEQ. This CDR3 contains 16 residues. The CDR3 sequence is CASSPGGGQGAYEQYF. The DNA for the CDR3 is TGTGCCAGCAGCCCAGGGGGGGGACAGGGCGCCTACGAGCAGTACTTC.

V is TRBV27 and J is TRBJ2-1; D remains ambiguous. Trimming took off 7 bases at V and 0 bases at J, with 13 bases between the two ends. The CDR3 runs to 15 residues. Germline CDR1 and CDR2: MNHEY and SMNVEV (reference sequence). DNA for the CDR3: TGTGCCAGCATGGTCGAAGGAAGCTCCTACAATGAGCAGTTCTTC. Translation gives CASMVEGSSYNEQFF.

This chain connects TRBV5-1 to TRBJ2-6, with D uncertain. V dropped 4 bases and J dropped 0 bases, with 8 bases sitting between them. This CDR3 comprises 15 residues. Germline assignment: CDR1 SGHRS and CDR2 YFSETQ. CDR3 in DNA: TGCGCCAGCAGCCCGGACCTCTCTGGGGCCAACGTCCTGACTTTC. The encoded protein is CASSPDLSGANVLTF.